The 29 T cell receptor beta chains in this list originate from one sample, sequenced in a study of OX40 agonist ivuxolimab in advanced cancers. The method was immunoSEQ multiplex PCR; TCRdb's version includes in-frame clones alone and lacks a portion of them. The table records more than 60,000 clones, roughly nine tenths of them present only once. Material: CD4+ or CD8+ T cells sorted from blood, obtained in a trial of the OX40 agonist ivuxolimab. Receptor source: an adult with an advanced solid tumor such as melanoma, head and neck, liver or kidney cancer.

J is TRBJ2-1 and V is TRBV5-1; D possibly matches TRBD1 or TRBD2 (5 bases each). CDR1 is SGHRS and CDR2 is YFSETQ in the germline V gene. Trimming removed 4 bases at V and 8 bases at J, with 19 bases between. This CDR3 has 15 amino acids. This CDR3 reads CASSSWGSGIDEQFF. As DNA, the CDR3 is TGCGCCAGCAGCAGTTGGGGGAGTGGGATCGATGAGCAGTTCTTC.

The CDR3 sequence: CASTSGTSGYNEQFF. Written as DNA, the CDR3 is TGTGCCAGCACCTCCGGGACTAGCGGCTACAATGAGCAGTTCTTC. The rearrangement uses TRBV21-1 and TRBJ2-1; TRBD2, the D gene given by the table, was not confirmed from the DNA. TRBV21-1 is an annotated pseudogene. The CDR3 is 15 residues long.

The J gene is TRBJ1-4, the V gene TRBV6-6; no reliable D call. V lost 3 bases, J lost 11 bases, and 10 bases lay in between. The CDR3 consists of 12 residues. The germline V gene encodes CDR1 MNHNY and CDR2 SVGAGI (reference sequence). In DNA form, the CDR3 reads TGTGCCAGCAGTTATAATAGGGAGAAACTGTTTTTT. Protein product: CASSYNREKLFF.

The V gene is TRBV7-2, the J gene TRBJ1-2, with D maybe TRBD1 (5 bases). Trimming took off 7 bases at V and 0 bases at J, with 18 bases between the two ends. CDR1 is SGHTA, CDR2 FQGNSA, per germline. The CDR3 runs 16 residues. The CDR3 DNA sequence: TGTGCCAGCATCCCGGGGGGGGTTGGAGCTAACTATGGCTACACCTTC. The encoded protein is CASIPGGVGANYGYTF.

The CDR3 sequence: CASSLRLGGWNYEQYF. CDR3 DNA sequence: TGTGCCAGCAGTTTACGGCTGGGGGGCTGGAACTACGAGCAGTACTTC. The chain couples TRBV27 to TRBJ2-7; D may be TRBD1 or TRBD2 (6 bases each). The V and J ends lost 2 bases and 3 bases respectively, with 17 bases between them. Germline CDR1 reads MNHEY; CDR2 reads SMNVEV (reference sequence). The CDR3 is made up of 16 amino acids.

The CDR3 DNA reads as TGCGCCAGCAGCCGGAGACCGCGGGACTTGGGTGGCAATGAGCAGTTCTTC. Protein product: CASSRRPRDLGGNEQFF. The rearrangement joins TRBV5-1 to TRBJ2-1; tentatively, D is TRBD2 (6 bases). V was clipped by 4 bases and J by 6 bases, with 23 bases between them. This CDR3 spans 17 amino acids. In germline, CDR1 is SGHRS, CDR2 YFSETQ.

This chain joins TRBV18 and TRBJ1-5; tentative D call: TRBD1 (5 bases). V was cut by 2 bases and J by 2 bases, with 10 bases left in between. The CDR3 totals 15 residues. Germline V lookup: CDR1 KGHSH, CDR2 LQKENI. The DNA for the CDR3 is TGTGCCAGCTCACCAGCAGGGTACGGCAATCAGCCCCAGCATTTT. Its protein is CASSPAGYGNQPQHF.

This CDR3 reads CASSESGQGETQYF. In DNA form, the CDR3 reads TGTGCCAGCAGTGAGTCTGGACAGGGGGAGACCCAGTACTTC. The gene calls are TRBV6-1 and TRBJ2-5; the match to TRBD1 covers 9 bases. Germline CDR1 MNHNS, CDR2 SASEGT. This CDR3 is 14 amino acids long. V shed 3 bases and J 5 bases; nucleotides not matched to a gene: 4.

This chain joins TRBV6-5 and TRBJ1-2; 11 bases fit TRBD1. This CDR3 has 15 amino acids. Losses at the gene ends were 5 bases for V and 3 bases for J; bases not matched to a gene: 5. The germline CDR1 and CDR2 sequences are MNHEY and SVGAGI. The CDR3 coding sequence is TGTGCCAGCAGTGGGACAGGGGGAAGTTACTATGGCTACACCTTC. It yields the protein CASSGTGGSYYGYTF.

The chain joins TRBV18 to TRBJ1-4; 10 nucleotides agree with TRBD1. The CDR3 has 14 amino acids. With V trimmed by 4 bases and J by 8 bases, 4 bases remained unmatched. Germline V lookup: CDR1 KGHSH, CDR2 LQKENI. The CDR3 is CASSRDRGPEKLFF. The DNA of the CDR3 is TGTGCCAGCTCACGGGACAGGGGACCAGAAAAACTGTTTTTT.

This clone was found once. In nucleotides, the CDR3 is TGTGCCAGCAGCTTAGGACACGAGGAAGGACTGTTTTTT. It is translated as CASSLGHEEGLFF. The V and J genes are TRBV7-2 and TRBJ1-4, with D uncertain. The V gene lost 1 base and the J gene lost 13 bases, with 13 bases spanning the gap. CDR1 is SGHTA and CDR2 is FQGNSA in the germline V gene. The CDR3 length is 13 residues.

The chain couples TRBV27 to TRBJ2-5, with 7 bases that match TRBD2. The germline gives CDR1 MNHEY, CDR2 SMNVEV (reference sequence). The CDR3 has 15 residues. V trimming: 6 bases; J trimming: 5 bases; junction bases outside the gene matches: 12. This chain's CDR3 is CASSPFVAGDETQYF. The CDR3 nucleotides are TGTGCCAGCAGCCCGTTTGTAGCGGGCGATGAGACCCAGTACTTC.

The V gene is TRBV2, the J gene TRBJ1-1; 8 nucleotides agree with TRBD1. CDR3 length equals 12 residues. Germline lookup yields CDR1 SNHLY and CDR2 FYNNEI. With V trimmed by 7 bases and J by 10 bases, 8 bases remained unmatched. In DNA form, the CDR3 reads TGTGCCAGCACCGGGCAGGGGGCGCGAGCTTTCTTT. This encodes CASTGQGARAFF.

This chain links TRBV7-3 with TRBJ2-2; 12 nucleotides agree with TRBD2. V shed 4 bases and J 2 bases; nucleotides not matched to a gene: 2. Germline CDR1 and CDR2: SGHTA and FQGTGA. This CDR3 spans 16 amino acids. The CDR3 region has the DNA TGTGCCAGCAGCTGGACTAGCGGGGCTAACACCGGGGAGCTGTTTTTT. Translated, it gives CASSWTSGANTGELFF.

This chain joins TRBV6-6 and TRBJ2-3; D uncertain. Germline V gives CDR1 MNHNY, CDR2 SVGAGI (reference sequence). This CDR3 has 12 residues. Between the trimmed V and J ends, which lost 6 bases and 1 base, there was a span of 5 bases. Written as DNA, the CDR3 is TGTGCCAGCAGAACCGGCACAGATACGCAGTATTTT. Its translation is CASRTGTDTQYF.

The CDR3 DNA follows: TGCGCCAGCAGCCTCACGACAGACATGAACACTGAAGCTTTCTTT. Translated, it gives CASSLTTDMNTEAFF. The chain is built from TRBV5-1 and TRBJ1-1; tentative D call: TRBD1 (5 bases). Germline-derived CDR1 and CDR2 are SGHRS and YFSETQ. This CDR3 is built from 15 residues. Trimming stripped 4 bases from V and 0 bases from J, with 13 bases between.

The CDR3 nucleotides read TGTGCCAGCAGTGAAGCGGGCCTGAGTGCAGATACGCAGTATTTT. It translates to CASSEAGLSADTQYF. The J gene is TRBJ2-3, the V gene TRBV2; D is uncertain. Germline assignment: CDR1 SNHLY and CDR2 FYNNEI. The CDR3 loop spans 15 amino acids. V was clipped by 0 bases and J by 4 bases, with 11 bases between them.

DNA for the CDR3: TGTGCCAGCAGTTCCAGGGGGGAGCAGCCCCAGCATTTT. It translates to CASSSRGEQPQHF. This rearrangement joins TRBV7-2 to TRBJ1-5, with 7 bases matching TRBD1. The CDR3 has 13 residues. The V and J ends lost 6 bases and 7 bases, in that order; junction bases with no gene match: 6. Germline V CDR1 and CDR2: SGHTA, FQGNSA.

This rearrangement joins TRBV5-6 to TRBJ1-2; 8 bases are a match to TRBD1. J gave up 4 bases and V 4 bases, and 3 bases lay outside the gene matches. Looked up from germline, CDR1 is SGHDT and CDR2 is YYEEEE. This CDR3 spans 13 amino acids. The CDR3 DNA is TGTGCCAGCAGCAGGGACAGGTTCTATGGCTACACCTTC. It codes for CASSRDRFYGYTF.

The chain employs TRBV7-2 and TRBJ1-5, with D unresolved. The CDR3 contains 12 residues. Germline V gives CDR1 SGHTA, CDR2 FQGNSA. With 5 bases removed from V and 7 bases from J, the gap between germline ends came to 9 bases. The CDR3 DNA sequence: TGTGCCAGCAGCCTCCGTGCCCAGCCCCAGCATTTT. Amino acid sequence: CASSLRAQPQHF.

This chain links TRBV10-3 with TRBJ2-7, with 10 bases identical to TRBD1. V gave up 6 bases and J gave up 3 bases; unmatched junction bases: 8. There are 15 residues in the CDR3. The germline V gene has CDR1 ENHRY and CDR2 SYGVKD. In DNA form, the CDR3 reads TGTGCCATCAGGGGGGGGACAGGGGATGACTACGAGCAGTACTTC. It codes for CAIRGGTGDDYEQYF.

This clone was counted only a few times. The chain recombines TRBV28 with TRBJ1-4; D might be TRBD1 (6 bases). Germline V gives CDR1 MDHEN, CDR2 SYDVKM. The CDR3 runs 13 residues. V gave up 5 bases and J gave up 11 bases, with 15 bases separating them. The chain's CDR3 is CASSTLKGVKLFF. CDR3 DNA sequence: TGTGCCAGCAGTACCCTTAAGGGGGTGAAACTGTTTTTT.

The chain joins TRBV11-2 to TRBJ1-2; 7 bases are a match to TRBD1. With V trimmed by 6 bases and J by 9 bases, 19 bases remained unmatched. Germline CDR1 SGHAT, CDR2 FQNNGV. This CDR3 region has 16 residues. CDR3 sequence reads: CASSPAGTAGGESYTF. In DNA form, the CDR3 reads TGTGCCAGCAGTCCAGCCGGGACAGCTGGAGGTGAGAGCTACACCTTC.

The CDR3 protein is CASSTGTRENQPQHF. The CDR3 region has the DNA TGTGCCAGCAGCACCGGGACCCGAGAGAATCAGCCCCAGCATTTT. The J gene is TRBJ1-5, the V gene TRBV4-2; D is possibly TRBD1 (5 bases). The CDR3 has 15 amino acids. The V and J ends lost 5 bases and 4 bases respectively, with 15 bases between them. Germline assignment: CDR1 LGHNA and CDR2 YNFKEQ.

V usage is TRBV19 and J usage is TRBJ2-1, with a weak D call TRBD1 (6 bases). CDR1 and CDR2 (germline): LNHDA, SQIVND (reference sequence). The CDR3 spans 17 residues. The V end lost 5 bases, the J end lost 3 bases, and 20 bases lay between the germline ends. The CDR3 DNA is TGTGCCAGTAGTGTCAGGGGAAAAAACGTAATCTACAATGAGCAGTTCTTC. Residues: CASSVRGKNVIYNEQFF.

A note on this clone: Different DNA sequences within this sample yield the same CDR3. The chain has TRBV30 and TRBJ2-5; TRBD2 aligns across 7 bases. There are 13 residues in the CDR3. V trimming: 4 bases; J trimming: 5 bases; junction bases outside the gene matches: 7. CDR1 is GTSNPN and CDR2 is SVGIG in the germline V gene (reference sequence). The CDR3 loop is CAWTAWGGETQYF. The CDR3 nucleotides read TGTGCCTGGACCGCGTGGGGGGGGGAGACCCAGTACTTC.

This clone was detected a few times. The rearrangement links TRBV27 to TRBJ2-7; 10 nucleotides align to TRBD2. The CDR3 covers 16 residues. The V gene end was trimmed by 0 bases and the J gene end by 4 bases; junction bases not matched to a gene: 6. Germline CDR1 is MNHEY and CDR2 is SMNVEV (reference sequence). CDR3 bases: TGTGCCAGCAGTTTATCCGGCCTAGCGGGAGAGTACGAGCAGTACTTC. As protein: CASSLSGLAGEYEQYF.

The chain has TRBV10-3 and TRBJ1-1; D is ambiguous. Trimming took off 0 bases at V and 2 bases at J, with 7 bases between the two ends. The germline gives CDR1 ENHRY, CDR2 SYGVKD. The CDR3 has 14 amino acids. CDR3 coding DNA: TGTGCCATCAGTGAGTCGCTGGACAACACTGAAGCTTTCTTT. It encodes CAISESLDNTEAFF.

The CDR3 DNA is TGCGCCAGCAGCCAATTAAGGGGGGGAGAGACCCAGTACTTC. Translated: CASSQLRGGETQYF. The chain combines TRBV4-1 with TRBJ2-5; possibly TRBD2 for D (7 bases). Trimming stripped 2 bases from V and 4 bases from J, with 11 bases between. The germline V gene has CDR1 MGHRA and CDR2 YSYEKL. CDR3 length equals 14 residues.